These 27 T cell receptor beta chains came from one sample sequenced in a study of T cell responses to AZD1222 COVID-19 vaccine. TCRdb keeps only in-frame clones here, not all; method: immunoSEQ multiplex PCR. The sample lists some 130,000 clones; about 80% were seen once. The sequenced sample was peripheral blood, obtained on day 0 of AZD1222 vaccination. These receptors all come from an adult in good health.

The chain joins TRBV27 to TRBJ1-2; TRBD1 matches 7 bases. Trimming took 2 bases from V and 4 from J; bases not matched to a gene: 13. The CDR3 spans 17 residues. Germline CDR1 MNHEY, CDR2 SMNVEV (reference sequence). The CDR3 region has the DNA TGTGCCAGCAGTTTAGGGGCGGCGGCGGGACAGTCCTATGGCTACACCTTC. Amino acid sequence: CASSLGAAAGQSYGYTF.

This clone has a handful of counts. V usage is TRBV5-1 and J usage is TRBJ1-2; 8 bases align to TRBD1. The CDR3 is 17 residues long. CDR1 is SGHRS, CDR2 YFSETQ, per germline. Unmatched junction bases numbered 15, after V lost 1 base and J lost 7 bases. The CDR3 DNA reads TGCGCCAGCAGCTTGTCCCGGACAGGGCGCAATTTACGTGGCTACACCTTC. Encoded protein: CASSLSRTGRNLRGYTF.

The gene calls are TRBV11-3 and TRBJ1-1; D is undetermined. The V gene's germline CDR1 is SGHNT and CDR2 YENEEA. The CDR3 loop spans 14 amino acids. V shed 2 bases and J shed 4 bases, with 11 bases lying between them. The DNA of the CDR3 is TGTGCCAGCAGCTTAAGAGGGAGCGGCACTGAAGCTTTCTTT. Its translation is CASSLRGSGTEAFF.

This chain uses TRBV5-1 with TRBJ1-1; D ambiguous. Germline loops: CDR1 SGHRS, CDR2 YFSETQ. V lost 2 bases and J lost 1, with 3 bases in between. The CDR3 runs 12 residues. The CDR3, as DNA: TGCGCCAGCAGCTTCGGGAACACTGAAGCTTTCTTT. Protein sequence: CASSFGNTEAFF.

The V gene is TRBV28, the J gene TRBJ1-1; TRBD1 agrees at 9 bases. The CDR3 is made up of 13 amino acids. V was clipped by 8 bases and J by 1 base; unmatched bases: 2. Per the germline V gene, CDR1 is MDHEN and CDR2 is SYDVKM. CDR3 sequence reads: CASRGQGNTEAFF. The CDR3 DNA sequence: TGTGCCAGCCGGGGACAGGGGAACACTGAAGCTTTCTTT.

This chain joins TRBV6-5 and TRBJ1-2; TRBD1 agrees at 7 bases. The germline gives CDR1 MNHEY, CDR2 SVGAGI. The trim removed 4 bases at V and 8 bases at J, leaving 7 bases unmatched. The CDR3 length is 13 residues. CDR3 loop: CASSSTGTGGYTF. CDR3 DNA: TGTGCCAGCAGTTCGACAGGGACTGGCGGCTACACCTTC.

This chain links TRBV28 with TRBJ2-2, with D perhaps matching TRBD1 or TRBD2 (6 bases each). Germline lookup yields CDR1 MDHEN and CDR2 SYDVKM. With 1 base removed from V and 3 bases from J, the gap between germline ends came to 9 bases. CDR3 length equals 15 residues. This CDR3 reads CASSLSGDYTGELFF. The CDR3 bases are TGTGCCAGCAGTTTATCAGGGGACTACACCGGGGAGCTGTTTTTT.

This clone was detected a few times. The rearrangement uses TRBV11-2 and TRBJ1-2; 9 bases map to TRBD1. There are 14 residues in the CDR3. Germline-derived CDR1 and CDR2 are SGHAT and FQNNGV. Unmatched junction bases numbered 2, after V lost 5 bases and J lost 1 base. The CDR3 loop reads CASSPGQGNYGYTF. The CDR3 DNA is TGTGCCAGCAGCCCGGGACAGGGTAACTATGGCTACACCTTC. The full variable domain, rest sourced from reference TRBV11-2 and TRBJ1-2, is EAGVAQSPRYKIIEKRQSVAFWCNPISGHATLYWYQQILGQGPKLLIQFQNNGVVDDSQLPKDRFSAERLKGVDSTLKIQPAKLEDSAVYLCASSPGQGNYGYTFGSGTRLTVV.

This chain links TRBV5-1 with TRBJ2-7; tentative D call: TRBD1 (6 bases). Germline CDR1 is SGHRS and CDR2 is YFSETQ. The CDR3 runs to 12 residues. V lost 4 bases to trimming and J lost 7 bases, with 12 bases between them. The CDR3 nucleotides read TGCGCCAGCAGCCTATACAGGGAGGAGCAGTACTTC. This sequence encodes CASSLYREEQYF.

V gene TRBV7-8 combines with J gene TRBJ1-2, with D hard to call. From germline, CDR1 is SGHVS and CDR2 FQNEAQ. Between the trimmed V and J ends, which lost 5 bases and 2 bases, there was a span of 12 bases. This CDR3 is built from 14 residues. DNA for the CDR3: TGTGCCAGCAGCCCTGGACGGGGAAACTATGGCTACACCTTC. This codes for CASSPGRGNYGYTF.

The chain has TRBV7-9 and TRBJ2-7; D is unresolved. V was clipped by 3 bases and J by 5 bases, with 14 bases between them. This CDR3 is 14 amino acids long. Germline V CDR1 and CDR2: SEHNR, FQNEAQ (reference sequence). The CDR3 reads CASSFTQERDEQYF. CDR3 sequence (DNA): TGTGCCAGCAGCTTCACCCAGGAACGCGACGAGCAGTACTTC.

This rearrangement joins TRBV28 to TRBJ1-1; maybe TRBD1 (6 bases). The V gene's germline CDR1 is MDHEN and CDR2 SYDVKM. CDR3 size: 13 residues. V was shortened by 6 bases and J by 2 bases, with 10 bases between the two germline ends. CDR3 protein: CASSQGLNTEAFF. The CDR3 coding sequence is TGTGCCAGCAGCCAGGGGTTAAACACTGAAGCTTTCTTT. Combining the CDR3 with reference TRBV28 and TRBJ1-1 gives the whole variable domain DVKVTQSSRYLVKRTGEKVFLECVQDMDHENMFWYRQDPGLGLRLIYFSYDVKMKEKGDIPEGYSVSREKKERFSLILESASTNQTSMYLCASSQGLNTEAFFGQGTRLTVV.

The V and J genes are TRBV28 and TRBJ1-2; 11 bases fit TRBD1. CDR1 is MDHEN and CDR2 is SYDVKM in the germline V gene. The junction had 3 bases not matched to a gene; V was cut back by 2 bases and J by 7 bases. The CDR3 sequence is 14 residues long. CDR3 loop: CASSLRGTGGGYTF. DNA for the CDR3: TGTGCCAGCAGTTTAAGGGGGACAGGGGGTGGCTACACCTTC.

The genes are TRBV21-1 and TRBJ2-7; TRBD2, the table's D call, lacks a check against the DNA. TRBV21-1 is tagged as a pseudogene. The CDR3 runs 11 residues. The CDR3 is CASSNRTEQYF. CDR3 in DNA: TGTGCCAGCAGCAATAGAACCGAGCAGTACTTC.

J is TRBJ2-7 and V is TRBV27; D remains unclear. V was shortened by 5 bases and J by 3 bases, with 14 bases between the two germline ends. Germline CDR1 reads MNHEY; CDR2 reads SMNVEV (reference sequence). The CDR3 has 14 residues. The CDR3 is CASSPVQGRYEQYF. The CDR3, as DNA: TGTGCCAGCAGTCCGGTCCAAGGGCGCTACGAGCAGTACTTC.

This clone turned up a few times. The J gene is TRBJ2-1, the V gene TRBV7-6; D remains ambiguous. This CDR3 spans 17 amino acids. Germline CDR1 is SGHVS and CDR2 is FNYEAQ. V was clipped by 7 bases and J by 3 bases, with 22 bases between them. CDR3 amino acids: CASTRFGPTGSYNEQFF. CDR3 nucleotides: TGTGCCAGCACCCGATTTGGACCCACCGGAAGCTACAATGAGCAGTTCTTC.

The J gene is TRBJ2-5, the V gene TRBV5-4, with TRBD2 identical over 10 bases. The CDR3 length is 16 residues. The junction had 6 bases not matched to a gene; V was cut back by 0 bases and J by 4 bases. Germline assignment: CDR1 SGHNT and CDR2 YYREEE (reference sequence). Here the CDR3 reads CASSLARLAGAETQYF. CDR3 bases: TGTGCCAGCAGCTTGGCCAGGCTAGCGGGGGCAGAGACCCAGTACTTC.

In DNA, the CDR3 is TGTGCCAGCAGCAACGGGAAGGGGATTGGGCCCCAGCATTTT. This codes for CASSNGKGIGPQHF. J is TRBJ1-5 and V is TRBV21-1. TRBV21-1 is a recognized pseudogene. The CDR3 length is 14 residues.

This chain connects TRBV5-1 to TRBJ2-7; maybe TRBD1 (6 bases). Germline values: CDR1 SGHRS, CDR2 YFSETQ. This CDR3 is built from 15 residues. V was shortened by 4 bases and J by 0 bases, with 14 bases between the two germline ends. This chain's CDR3 is CASSEDGQRSYEQYF. The CDR3 DNA reads TGCGCCAGCAGCGAAGATGGACAGCGCTCCTACGAGCAGTACTTC.

CDR3 in amino acids: CASSLVGQGKDSPLHF. Here the CDR3 DNA reads TGTGCCAGCAGCTTGGTAGGACAGGGGAAGGATTCACCCCTCCACTTT. The chain employs TRBV5-4 and TRBJ1-6; 9 bases line up with TRBD1. With V trimmed by 0 bases and J by 8 bases, 6 bases remained unmatched. From germline, CDR1 is SGHNT and CDR2 YYREEE (reference sequence). There are 16 residues in the CDR3.

The V gene is TRBV2, the J gene TRBJ2-3; D unclear. The CDR3 length is 14 residues. The germline V and J ends were trimmed by 4 bases and 6 bases, with 14 bases remaining between them. CDR1 and CDR2 (germline): SNHLY, FYNNEI. CDR3 nucleotides: TGTGCCAGCAGTGTAGAATCGACGTCCGATACGCAGTATTTT. Translated, it gives CASSVESTSDTQYF.

The chain carries TRBV9 and TRBJ1-6; TRBD1 agrees at 8 bases. This CDR3 has 15 amino acids. Losses at the gene ends were 3 bases for V and 6 bases for J; bases not matched to a gene: 5. Germline V gene sequence: CDR1 SGDLS, CDR2 YYNGEE. This chain's CDR3 is CASSAGQGANSPLHF. CDR3 nucleotides: TGTGCCAGCAGCGCCGGACAGGGAGCTAATTCACCCCTCCACTTT.

The CDR3 loop reads CASSSRDRASRASGNTIYF. CDR3 bases: TGTGCCAGCAGCTCCCGGGACAGGGCTTCGCGTGCCTCTGGAAACACCATATATTTT. This sequence joins TRBV9 and TRBJ1-3; 9 nucleotides match TRBD1. Per germline, CDR1 SGDLS and CDR2 YYNGEE. The CDR3 runs 19 residues. The V gene end was trimmed by 4 bases and the J gene end by 0 bases; junction bases not matched to a gene: 14.

The chain joins TRBV30 to TRBJ1-3; D not resolved. The CDR3 runs 15 residues. The V end lost 0 bases, the J end lost 1 base, and 10 bases lay between the germline ends. Per germline, CDR1 GTSNPN and CDR2 SVGIG (reference sequence). The CDR3 DNA sequence: TGTGCCTGGAGTGTAGGGTTGACATCTGGAAACACCATATATTTT. Encoded protein: CAWSVGLTSGNTIYF.

The table lists this clone with a few counts. The junction differs from germline at one of its ends, possibly a read error. V gene TRBV28 combines with J gene TRBJ1-2; no clear D gene. The CDR3 runs to 11 residues. CDR1 and CDR2 from the germline V gene are MDHEN and SYDVKM. This chain's CDR3 is CASSLEEAPLF. The CDR3 nucleotides are TGTGCCAGCAGTTTGGAGGAAGCTCCTCTCTTC.

CDR3: CASSLHRGANEQFF. CDR3 nucleotide sequence: TGTGCCAGCAGCCTCCATCGGGGGGCTAATGAGCAGTTCTTC. V gene TRBV11-2 combines with J gene TRBJ2-1; possible D gene TRBD2, 7 bases. V was pared by 5 bases and J by 7 bases, with 15 bases between. The CDR3 totals 14 residues. Germline-derived CDR1 and CDR2 are SGHAT and FQNNGV.

The chain combines TRBV5-1 with TRBJ2-3; the D is unclear. The CDR3 covers 12 residues. Trimming left V 0 bases short and J 3 bases short, with 2 bases between. The germline V gene has CDR1 SGHRS and CDR2 YFSETQ. CDR3 sequence reads: CASSLETDTQYF. DNA of the CDR3: TGCGCCAGCAGCTTGGAGACAGATACGCAGTATTTT.